These 28 T cell receptor beta chains were all obtained from the same sample, sequenced in a study of blood T cell repertoires in COVID-19. The protocol was immunoSEQ multiplex PCR, while the TCRdb copy is restricted to in-frame clones and leaves out a portion. The sample lists about 200,000 clones; 80% to 90% were seen once. Sequenced input: PBMCs or T cells enriched from blood (not recorded which). The receptors were sampled from a woman between 35 and 50 years old with acute COVID-19.

CDR3: CASSRDGTGGTEAFF. DNA of the CDR3: TGCGCCAGCAGCAGAGACGGGACAGGGGGGACTGAAGCTTTCTTT. V gene TRBV5-1 combines with J gene TRBJ1-1, with 11 nucleotides matching TRBD1. This CDR3 region has 15 residues. Germline V lookup: CDR1 SGHRS, CDR2 YFSETQ. Trimming at V came to 4 bases and at J to 5 bases, leaving 7 bases not matched to a gene.

The chain combines TRBV18 with TRBJ1-1, with D perhaps matching TRBD1 (5 bases). CDR1 is KGHSH, CDR2 LQKENI, per germline. With 5 bases removed from V and 6 bases from J, the gap between germline ends came to 13 bases. CDR3 size: 13 residues. DNA for the CDR3: TGTGCCAGCTCAGACCACGAAGGGGCTGAAGCTTTCTTT. Translating it yields CASSDHEGAEAFF.

The chain is built from TRBV28 and TRBJ2-5; D may be TRBD2 (5 bases). The length of the CDR3 is 12 residues. In germline, CDR1 is MDHEN, CDR2 SYDVKM. The V and J ends lost 7 bases and 4 bases respectively, with 10 bases between them. The CDR3 here is CASKRGLETQYF. The DNA of the CDR3 is TGTGCCAGCAAGCGAGGGCTAGAGACCCAGTACTTC.

The chain recombines TRBV9 with TRBJ2-2, with D possibly matching TRBD2 (5 bases). Germline V lookup: CDR1 SGDLS, CDR2 YYNGEE. Trimming took off 7 bases at V and 7 bases at J, with 11 bases between the two ends. This CDR3 has 12 residues. The chain's CDR3 is CASGPGSGELFF. CDR3 DNA sequence: TGTGCCAGCGGGCCGGGGAGCGGGGAGCTGTTTTTT.

V gene TRBV4-3 combines with J gene TRBJ2-1; 10 bases are a match to TRBD2. Germline V gives CDR1 LGHNA, CDR2 YSLEER. With V trimmed by 0 bases and J by 6 bases, 8 bases remained unmatched. The CDR3 is made up of 17 amino acids. In DNA, the CDR3 is TGCGCCAGCAGCCAAGATCTGGAGCGGGAGGGTGCCAATGAGCAGTTCTTC. Protein product: CASSQDLEREGANEQFF.

This rearrangement joins TRBV4-1 to TRBJ1-5; no firm D call. The V end was cut by 0 bases, the J end by 4 bases, with 10 bases between. Germline values: CDR1 MGHRA, CDR2 YSYEKL. This CDR3 spans 15 amino acids. The CDR3 is CASSQDMARNQPQHF. Written as DNA, the CDR3 is TGCGCCAGCAGCCAAGATATGGCGCGGAATCAGCCCCAGCATTTT.

The genes are TRBV12-5 and TRBJ1-2; possible D gene TRBD1, 5 bases. Germline CDR1 reads LGHNT; CDR2 reads FRNRAP. The CDR3 runs to 14 residues. V was clipped by 7 bases and J by 10 bases, with 22 bases between them. This chain's CDR3 is CASAPGLTSGAYTF. CDR3 in DNA: TGTGCTAGTGCCCCGGGACTCACGTCTGGAGCCTACACCTTC.

The genes are TRBV30 and TRBJ1-2; the match to TRBD1 covers 7 bases. Trimming removed 3 bases from V and 7 bases from J; junction bases left unmatched: 5. The CDR3 has 12 amino acids. Per the germline V gene, CDR1 is GTSNPN and CDR2 is SVGIG (reference sequence). DNA for the CDR3: TGTGCCTGGAGAACAGGGGCCGGTGGCTACACCTTC. Translation: CAWRTGAGGYTF. Full variable domain (outside the CDR3, taken from reference TRBV30 and TRBJ1-2): SQTIHQWPATLVQPVGSPLSLECTVEGTSNPNLYWYRQAAGRGLQLLFYSVGIGQISSEVPQNLSASRPQDRQFILSSKKLLLSDSGFYLCAWRTGAGGYTFGSGTRLTVV.

For the CDR3, the DNA is TGTGCCGGGGCCCCAGATAACTATGGCTACACCTTC. This encodes CAGAPDNYGYTF. The rearrangement uses TRBV30 and TRBJ1-2; a weak D match, TRBD1 (5 bases). This CDR3 region has 12 residues. The germline V gene has CDR1 GTSNPN and CDR2 SVGIG (reference sequence). Trimming took 8 bases from V and 1 from J, leaving 11 bases between them.

V usage is TRBV15 and J usage is TRBJ2-1; 13 bases fit TRBD2. The CDR3 is 18 residues long. With 0 bases clipped from V and 4 bases from J, the junction kept 6 bases outside the gene matches. Germline-derived CDR1 and CDR2 are LNHNV and YYDKDF (reference sequence). CDR3 amino acids: CATSRDRLAGGAYNEQFF. The CDR3 bases are TGTGCCACCAGCAGAGATCGACTAGCGGGGGGCGCATACAATGAGCAGTTCTTC. Full variable domain (outside the CDR3, taken from reference TRBV15 and TRBJ2-1): DAMVIQNPRYQVTQFGKPVTLSCSQTLNHNVMYWYQQKSSQAPKLLFHYYDKDFNNEADTPDNFQSRRPNTSFCFLDIRSPGLGDTAMYLCATSRDRLAGGAYNEQFFGPGTRLTVL.

The CDR3 spells CASSYSTGTFYNEQFF. For the CDR3, the DNA is TGTGCCAGCAGTTACTCGACAGGGACCTTTTACAATGAGCAGTTCTTC. The chain has TRBV6-5 and TRBJ2-1; 7 bases map to TRBD1. There are 16 residues in the CDR3. After removal of 0 bases from V and 4 bases from J, the junction contained 6 bases not matched to a gene. Looked up from germline, CDR1 is MNHEY and CDR2 is SVGAGI.

This chain links TRBV28 with TRBJ2-2; D unclear. Trimming pared 7 bases from V and 6 bases from J, leaving 12 bases between. The CDR3 covers 13 residues. From germline, CDR1 is MDHEN and CDR2 SYDVKM. The CDR3 reads CASTLGGPGELFF. The DNA of the CDR3 is TGTGCCAGCACCTTGGGTGGGCCCGGGGAGCTGTTTTTT.

The CDR3, as DNA: TGTGCCAGCAGCCTTCATGAGGGGGCAGGGACTGAAGCTTTCTTT. Translating gives CASSLHEGAGTEAFF. The V gene is TRBV14, the J gene TRBJ1-1; 7 nucleotides line up with TRBD1. The junction had 10 bases not matched to a gene; V was cut back by 4 bases and J by 5 bases. There are 15 residues in the CDR3. CDR1 and CDR2 from the germline V gene are SGHDN and FVKESK. Using reference TRBV14 and TRBJ1-1 for the parts outside the CDR3, the full variable domain is EAGVTQFPSHSVIEKGQTVTLRCDPISGHDNLYWYRRVMGKEIKFLLHFVKESKQDESGMPNNRFLAERTGGTYSTLKVQPAELEDSGVYFCASSLHEGAGTEAFFGQGTRLTVV.

The rearrangement links TRBV9 to TRBJ2-3; no firm D call. The germline V gene has CDR1 SGDLS and CDR2 YYNGEE. The CDR3 runs 13 residues. V was shortened by 0 bases and J by 4 bases, with 6 bases between the two germline ends. CDR3 DNA sequence: TGTGCCAGCAGCGTAGACGGGTCAGATACGCAGTATTTT. Its protein product is CASSVDGSDTQYF.

The chain carries TRBV4-2 and TRBJ2-1; 15 bases match TRBD2. Germline assignment: CDR1 LGHNA and CDR2 YNFKEQ. This CDR3 region has 16 residues. The ends lost 3 bases at V and 7 bases at J; junction bases unmatched: 4. CDR3: CASSHRTSGRGNEQFF. Here the CDR3 DNA reads TGTGCCAGCAGCCACCGGACTAGCGGGAGGGGGAATGAGCAGTTCTTC.

V is TRBV19 and J is TRBJ1-5; 8 bases align to TRBD1. CDR3 length: 12 residues. V lost 6 bases to trimming and J lost 9 bases; unmatched junction nucleotides: 4. Germline loops: CDR1 LNHDA, CDR2 SQIVND (reference sequence). CDR3 bases: TGTGCCAGTAGCGGCAGGGGGCTGCCCCAGCATTTT. This sequence encodes CASSGRGLPQHF.

CDR3 DNA: TGTGCCAGCAGTTTCTTTTCTCCCGGGACAGGGGAGAATTCACCCCTCCACTTT. Amino acid sequence: CASSFFSPGTGENSPLHF. This chain uses TRBV27 with TRBJ1-6; 10 bases line up with TRBD1. V trimming: 3 bases; J trimming: 7 bases; junction bases outside the gene matches: 12. This CDR3 is built from 18 residues. Germline V gives CDR1 MNHEY, CDR2 SMNVEV (reference sequence).

The chain has TRBV6-1 and TRBJ2-3; 8 bases agree with TRBD1. V shed 4 bases, J shed 0 bases, and the junction held 9 bases outside the gene matches. The CDR3 is 17 residues long. Germline lookup yields CDR1 MNHNS and CDR2 SASEGT. The chain's CDR3 is CASSAGTGSTSTDTQYF. DNA of the CDR3: TGTGCCAGCAGTGCCGGGACAGGTTCAACTAGCACAGATACGCAGTATTTT.

This chain joins TRBV14 and TRBJ2-1; 7 bases agree with TRBD1. The CDR3 extends over 15 amino acids. Germline CDR1 is SGHDN and CDR2 is FVKESK. Trimming removed 2 bases from V and 4 bases from J; junction bases left unmatched: 5. The CDR3: CASSQTGVGYNEQFF. CDR3 nucleotides: TGTGCCAGCAGCCAAACAGGGGTAGGATACAATGAGCAGTTCTTC.

V usage is TRBV6-6 and J usage is TRBJ2-1; D is undetermined. This CDR3 is built from 13 residues. Per the germline V gene, CDR1 is MNHNY and CDR2 is SVGAGI (reference sequence). Trimming stripped 6 bases from V and 9 bases from J, with 15 bases between. CDR3 sequence: CASSTGAESEQFF. The DNA for the CDR3 is TGTGCCAGCAGCACTGGAGCCGAGAGTGAGCAGTTCTTC.

This chain uses TRBV27 with TRBJ2-7, with D unclear. Deletions cut 0 bases from V and 2 bases from J, with 11 bases between. Per the germline V gene, CDR1 is MNHEY and CDR2 is SMNVEV (reference sequence). The CDR3 length is 15 residues. In DNA form, the CDR3 reads TGTGCCAGCAGTTTATCGTATACAGTCACCTACGAGCAGTACTTC. It codes for CASSLSYTVTYEQYF.

The chain employs TRBV5-5 and TRBJ2-7; 8 nucleotides match TRBD1. The ends lost 0 bases at V and 4 bases at J; junction bases unmatched: 9. This CDR3 is built from 16 residues. Germline-derived CDR1 and CDR2 are SGHKS and YYEKEE (reference sequence). CDR3 in DNA: TGTGCCAGCAGCTTGGTGGGGCAGGGGGCCGTTTACGAGCAGTACTTC. Translating it yields CASSLVGQGAVYEQYF.

This clone appeared a single time. The chain employs TRBV7-3 and TRBJ2-7, with 8 bases that match TRBD2. The CDR3 runs to 15 residues. CDR1 is SGHTA, CDR2 FQGTGA, per germline. V lost 5 bases, J lost 1 base, and 7 bases stayed unmatched. The CDR3 DNA is TGTGCCAGCAGCCATAGCGGGACCGGATCCTACGAGCAGTACTTC. This codes for CASSHSGTGSYEQYF.

The rearrangement uses TRBV6-1 and TRBJ2-2; the D is unclear. Germline V gives CDR1 MNHNS, CDR2 SASEGT. The CDR3 is 15 residues long. Trimming pared 3 bases from V and 4 bases from J, leaving 12 bases between. As DNA, the CDR3 is TGTGCCAGCAGTGACACGGTAGCTTCCACCGGGGAGCTGTTTTTT. It specifies CASSDTVASTGELFF.

V gene TRBV5-1 combines with J gene TRBJ2-7; the match to TRBD1 covers 10 bases. There are 14 residues in the CDR3. J lost 5 bases, V lost 2 bases, and 4 bases had no gene match. Germline-derived CDR1 and CDR2 are SGHRS and YFSETQ. The CDR3 protein is CASSLLTGGHEQYF. Written as DNA, the CDR3 is TGCGCCAGCAGCTTATTGACAGGGGGCCACGAGCAGTACTTC.

The V and J genes are TRBV7-8 and TRBJ2-1; D remains ambiguous. The germline V gene has CDR1 SGHVS and CDR2 FQNEAQ. CDR3 length: 13 residues. Trimming pared 5 bases from V and 3 bases from J, leaving 8 bases between. The CDR3, as DNA: TGTGCCAGCAGCCGGCAGAACTACAATGAGCAGTTCTTC. As protein: CASSRQNYNEQFF.

CDR3 amino acids: CASSKETGTSNTIYF. DNA for the CDR3: TGTGCCAGCAGCAAAGAAACGGGAACGAGTAACACCATATATTTT. V gene TRBV21-1 combines with J gene TRBJ1-3. TRBV21-1 is shown as a pseudogene. The CDR3 sequence is 15 residues long.

The genes are TRBV2 and TRBJ1-5; TRBD1 agrees at 10 bases. CDR3 length: 20 residues. Unmatched junction bases numbered 15, after V lost 3 bases and J lost 1 base. CDR1 SNHLY and CDR2 FYNNEI come from the germline V gene. This CDR3 is CASSDPVPGQGLNSNQPQHF. DNA for the CDR3: TGTGCCAGCAGTGACCCAGTCCCGGGACAGGGGTTAAACAGCAATCAGCCCCAGCATTTT.